These 14 T cell receptor beta chains were all obtained from the same sample, sequenced in a study of monozygotic twins with inflammatory bowel disease. TCRdb reprocessed the 5' RACE reads and keeps a single row for each CDR3 protein, giving no DNA. This sample's table reports approximately 330,000 distinct CDR3 sequences. Sequencing was carried out using blood. All receptors come from a human donor with ulcerative colitis or Crohn's disease, or a healthy co-twin of an affected twin (not recorded which).

CDR3 sequence: CASSKVQGFGEKLFF. V and J are TRBV21-1 and TRBJ1-4; TCRdb's D call of TRBD1 is untestable without DNA. TRBV21-1 is tagged as a pseudogene. The CDR3 spans 15 residues.

The CDR3 here is CASSGGLAYTLGTEAFF. The V gene is TRBV12-3 or TRBV12-4, the J gene TRBJ1-1. There are 17 residues in the CDR3.

The CDR3 sequence: CASSPSRDRDTGELFF. The rearrangement uses TRBV7-3 and TRBJ2-2; the D gene TCRdb calls, TRBD1, cannot be checked with no DNA. Looked up from germline, CDR1 is SGHTA and CDR2 is FQGTGA. The CDR3 extends over 16 amino acids.

The chain has TRBV29-1 and TRBJ2-2; TCRdb's assignment of TRBD2 cannot be checked, as there is no DNA. Germline loops: CDR1 SQVTM, CDR2 ANQGSEA. CDR3 length: 16 residues. The CDR3: CSAKPSGYTNTGELFF.

The rearrangement uses TRBV19 and TRBJ1-4. The CDR3 consists of 15 residues. Looked up from germline, CDR1 is LNHDA and CDR2 is SQIVND (reference sequence). The CDR3 spells CASSISTTTNEKLFF.

The genes are TRBV7-7 and TRBJ2-3; TCRdb designates TRBD2, a call that cannot be tested without DNA. CDR3 length: 15 residues. CDR1 SSHAT and CDR2 FNYEAQ come from the germline V gene (reference sequence). CDR3 sequence: CASQKAGGPQDTQYF.

This chain connects TRBV15 to TRBJ2-1; TCRdb's D call, TRBD2, is unchecked because there is no DNA. Germline V lookup: CDR1 LNHNV, CDR2 YYDKDF (reference sequence). The CDR3 has 18 amino acids. The CDR3 here is CATSRYGTSDISYNEQFF.

The chain has TRBV7-9 and TRBJ2-1; TCRdb's D call of TRBD2 is untestable without DNA. Germline-derived CDR1 and CDR2 are SEHNR and FQNEAQ (reference sequence). The CDR3 is made up of 12 amino acids. Here the CDR3 reads CASSFWRDEQFF. The complete variable domain, with remaining parts taken from reference TRBV7-9 and TRBJ2-1, reads DTGVSQNPRHKITKRGQNVTFRCDPISEHNRLYWYRQTLGQGPEFLTYFQNEAQLEKSRLLSDRFSAERPKGSFSTLEIQRTEQGDSAMYLCASSFWRDEQFFGPGTRLTVL.

This CDR3 reads CASSSAGQGSHEQYF. The genes are TRBV27 and TRBJ2-7; without DNA, the TCRdb call of TRBD1 cannot be checked. This CDR3 is built from 15 residues. CDR1 is MNHEY, CDR2 SMNVEV, per germline (reference sequence).

The CDR3 spells CASSPYGPGELFF. The rearrangement links TRBV7-2 to TRBJ2-2. Germline-derived CDR1 and CDR2 are SGHTA and FQGNSA. The CDR3 contains 13 residues.

This rearrangement joins TRBV29-1 to TRBJ1-2; checking the TCRdb D call of TRBD1 is not possible without DNA. There are 12 residues in the CDR3. CDR1 and CDR2 (germline): SQVTM, ANQGSEA. The chain's CDR3 is CSVIPGSYGYTF.

The chain joins TRBV20-1 to TRBJ2-2; the D call from TCRdb, TRBD2, cannot be confirmed without DNA. Germline CDR1 DFQATT, CDR2 SNEGSKA (reference sequence). The CDR3 contains 15 residues. The CDR3: CSARAVGGPGGELFF.

The V call is TRBV27, the J call TRBJ2-7; TCRdb's D call, TRBD2, is unchecked because there is no DNA. This CDR3 has 15 amino acids. CDR1 and CDR2 (germline): MNHEY, SMNVEV (reference sequence). CDR3 sequence reads: CASGEGGVSSYEQYF.

The genes are TRBV25-1 and TRBJ1-2; TCRdb returns TRBD1, unconfirmable since there is no DNA. CDR1 is MGHDK, CDR2 SYGVNS, per germline. This CDR3 region has 16 residues. The CDR3 sequence: CASSGSVGDSNYGYTF.